These 26 T cell receptor beta chains came from one sample sequenced in a study of T-cell reconstitution after alpha-beta-depleted transplantation in children. A TCRbeta library incorporating unique molecular identifiers was prepared. TCRdb called the PCR reads again in MiXCR, with one record for every CDR3 protein. The sample includes about 500,000 distinct CDR3 sequences, 11% seen only once; the top ten take about 14%. The sequenced sample was PBMCs, mostly from graft donor cells, obtained 180 days after TCRalphabeta/CD19-depleted stem cell transplant. The receptors stem from a female patient aged 2 to 10 who had a stem cell transplant for aplastic anemia, so the T cells may come from the graft donor.

The chain is built from TRBV24-1 and TRBJ1-1, with D possibly matching TRBD1 (6 bases). This CDR3 has 15 amino acids. Germline V gene data show CDR1 as KGHDR and CDR2 as SFDVKD. V shed 4 bases and J shed 5 bases, with 16 bases lying between them. DNA of the CDR3: TGTGCCACCAGTGAACAACAGGGTAAAGCGACTGAAGCTTTCTTT. It specifies CATSEQQGKATEAFF.

This clonotype has a handful of counts. This rearrangement joins TRBV27 to TRBJ2-3; a weak D match, TRBD1 (7 bases). Trimming left V 5 bases short and J 4 bases short, with 16 bases between. Per germline, CDR1 MNHEY and CDR2 SMNVEV (reference sequence). CDR3 size: 15 residues. This CDR3 reads CASSRGQRGADTQYF. As DNA, the CDR3 is TGTGCCAGCAGTAGGGGGCAAAGGGGGGCAGATACGCAGTATTTT.

V and J are TRBV9 and TRBJ2-1; D possibly corresponds to TRBD2 (6 bases). This CDR3 contains 16 residues. V was trimmed by 0 bases and J by 7 bases, leaving 17 bases between them. Per the germline V gene, CDR1 is SGDLS and CDR2 is YYNGEE. CDR3: CASSVDLREQGNEQFF. The CDR3 DNA follows: TGTGCCAGCAGCGTAGATCTTCGGGAGCAGGGTAATGAGCAGTTCTTC.

This clonotype was counted only a few times. The DNA of the CDR3 is TGCAGTGCTAGTCCGACAGTTGAAGCTTTCTTT. Amino acid sequence: CSASPTVEAFF. This chain links TRBV20-1 with TRBJ1-1, with D perhaps TRBD1 (5 bases). The ends were cut back, 3 bases at V and 7 bases at J, with 9 bases in the middle. This CDR3 is built from 11 residues. Germline V gene sequence: CDR1 DFQATT, CDR2 SNEGSKA (reference sequence).

The genes are TRBV20-1 and TRBJ2-1; maybe TRBD2 (6 bases). Germline lookup yields CDR1 DFQATT and CDR2 SNEGSKA (reference sequence). V dropped 5 bases and J dropped 12 bases, with 17 bases sitting between them. This CDR3 has 12 amino acids. CDR3 nucleotide sequence: TGCAGTGCTGATGGACGCGGGACGGGGCAGTTCTTC. It specifies CSADGRGTGQFF.

This clonotype was observed at least ten times. The rearrangement uses TRBV6-5 and TRBJ2-1, with TRBD1 matching over 8 bases. Looked up from germline, CDR1 is MNHEY and CDR2 is SVGAGI. The junction had 5 bases not matched to a gene; V was cut back by 6 bases and J by 4 bases. This CDR3 has 14 residues. The CDR3 here is CASSYRTGYNEQFF. CDR3 bases: TGTGCCAGCAGCTACCGGACAGGGTACAATGAGCAGTTCTTC.

This clonotype was seen ten or more times. This sequence joins TRBV5-1 and TRBJ2-3, with 10 bases matching TRBD1. Germline CDR1 reads SGHRS; CDR2 reads YFSETQ. The CDR3 has 15 residues. V shed 2 bases and J 5 bases; nucleotides not matched to a gene: 5. In DNA form, the CDR3 reads TGCGCCAGCAGCTTAGGGGACAGGGGCGTAGATACGCAGTATTTT. Amino acids: CASSLGDRGVDTQYF.

The chain links TRBV10-3 to TRBJ2-3, with TRBD1 matching over 10 bases. The ends lost 2 bases at V and 1 base at J; junction bases unmatched: 9. Looked up from germline, CDR1 is ENHRY and CDR2 is SYGVKD. This CDR3 comprises 18 residues. CDR3 sequence: CAISETSRGQGGTDTQYF. CDR3 nucleotides: TGTGCCATCAGTGAGACGAGCCGAGGACAGGGGGGCACAGATACGCAGTATTTT.

The chain employs TRBV27 and TRBJ1-6; D remains ambiguous. The CDR3 runs to 14 residues. In germline, CDR1 is MNHEY, CDR2 SMNVEV (reference sequence). The V end lost 8 bases, the J end lost 13 bases, and 21 bases lay between the germline ends. The CDR3 bases are TGTGCCAGCGCAGGCAGCAGTCTAGCTAGGCCCCTCCACTTT. Protein sequence: CASAGSSLARPLHF.

V is TRBV7-3 and J is TRBJ2-1; 7 nucleotides match TRBD2. This CDR3 spans 17 amino acids. Trimming at V came to 5 bases and at J to 3 bases, leaving 13 bases not matched to a gene. Germline CDR1 and CDR2: SGHTA and FQGTGA. For the CDR3, the DNA is TGTGCCAGCAGCGGCTCCTATCGCGGGAGTGTCTACAATGAGCAGTTCTTC. Residues: CASSGSYRGSVYNEQFF.

The chain combines TRBV10-3 with TRBJ2-5; 8 nucleotides agree with TRBD2. Looked up from germline, CDR1 is ENHRY and CDR2 is SYGVKD. The V gene end was trimmed by 6 bases and the J gene end by 1 base; junction bases not matched to a gene: 7. This CDR3 region has 15 residues. The CDR3 DNA is TGTGCCATCAGGGGGCGACGGGAGGGCCAAGAGACCCAGTACTTC. Its protein is CAIRGRREGQETQYF.

This clonotype is categorized as medium-sized. The chain links TRBV19 to TRBJ2-1; weak D call: TRBD2 (5 bases). The CDR3 is made up of 14 amino acids. With 5 bases removed from V and 1 base from J, the gap between germline ends came to 9 bases. Germline assignment: CDR1 LNHDA and CDR2 SQIVND (reference sequence). CDR3 region: CASSQRGSYNEQFF. The CDR3 nucleotides are TGTGCCAGTAGTCAGCGCGGGTCCTACAATGAGCAGTTCTTC.

This clonotype was counted at least ten times. The chain carries TRBV29-1 and TRBJ2-1; 13 positions match TRBD2. Germline trimming cut 4 bases from V and 0 bases from J; bases unmatched to any gene: 6. The length of the CDR3 is 17 residues. Germline assignment: CDR1 SQVTM and CDR2 ANQGSEA. CDR3 coding DNA: TGCAGCGTTGTAACTAGCGGGAGGGGACTCTCCTACAATGAGCAGTTCTTC. Its translation is CSVVTSGRGLSYNEQFF.

The chain employs TRBV7-8 and TRBJ1-5; D not certain. This CDR3 contains 15 residues. Per the germline V gene, CDR1 is SGHVS and CDR2 is FQNEAQ. Deletions cut 4 bases from V and 4 bases from J, with 14 bases between. This CDR3 is CASSSRGVGNQPQHF. DNA of the CDR3: TGTGCCAGCAGCTCCCGCGGGGTCGGGAATCAGCCCCAGCATTTT.

This clonotype has at least ten counts. This chain uses TRBV5-1 with TRBJ2-1, with 8 bases that match TRBD2. V was pared by 2 bases and J by 7 bases, with 8 bases of the junction left unmatched. Germline V gives CDR1 SGHRS, CDR2 YFSETQ. The length of the CDR3 is 15 residues. The CDR3 protein is CASSLAAGDSNEQFF. The CDR3 region has the DNA TGCGCCAGCAGCTTAGCAGCGGGAGATAGTAATGAGCAGTTCTTC.

The chain links TRBV30 to TRBJ1-2; the D gene is possibly TRBD1 (6 bases). CDR3 length equals 14 residues. V was trimmed by 1 base and J by 6 bases, leaving 15 bases between them. Germline loops: CDR1 GTSNPN, CDR2 SVGIG (reference sequence). CDR3 coding DNA: TGTGCCTGGAGTGCCAACCCCGGGACACATGGCTACACCTTC. Its protein product is CAWSANPGTHGYTF.

The V call is TRBV18, the J call TRBJ1-1; D is uncertain. The CDR3 totals 14 residues. CDR1 KGHSH and CDR2 LQKENI come from the germline V gene. The V gene lost 2 bases and the J gene lost 1 base, with 8 bases spanning the gap. The CDR3 is CASSPFPRNTEAFF. Written as DNA, the CDR3 is TGTGCCAGCTCACCATTCCCTCGGAACACTGAAGCTTTCTTT.

This chain links TRBV6-5 with TRBJ1-1, with D possibly TRBD1 on 6 matching bases. The germline gives CDR1 MNHEY, CDR2 SVGAGI. The CDR3 contains 14 residues. V was cut by 5 bases and J by 0 bases, with 10 bases left in between. In nucleotides, the CDR3 is TGTGCCAGCAGTACTGGACAGATGAACACTGAAGCTTTCTTT. This codes for CASSTGQMNTEAFF.

This clonotype was seen a few times. V usage is TRBV10-3 and J usage is TRBJ2-5; 11 bases agree with TRBD2. Germline CDR1 and CDR2: ENHRY and SYGVKD. V shed 6 bases, J shed 2 bases, and the junction held 5 bases outside the gene matches. The CDR3 is 15 amino acids. CDR3 sequence reads: CAIRAGTSGQETQYF. The CDR3 DNA reads TGTGCCATCAGGGCCGGGACTAGCGGACAAGAGACCCAGTACTTC.

This sequence joins TRBV5-1 and TRBJ2-3; 8 bases agree with TRBD2. This CDR3 is 16 amino acids long. Looked up from germline, CDR1 is SGHRS and CDR2 is YFSETQ. V shed 1 base, J shed 0 bases, and the junction held 4 bases outside the gene matches. The chain's CDR3 is CASSLPTSGSTDTQYF. In DNA, the CDR3 is TGCGCCAGCAGCTTGCCCACTAGCGGTAGCACAGATACGCAGTATTTT.

This clonotype has ten or more counts. The J gene is TRBJ2-4, the V gene TRBV12-3 or TRBV12-4; TRBD1 might be the D (5 bases). With 3 bases removed from V and 0 bases from J, the gap between germline ends came to 9 bases. The CDR3 spans 15 residues. This chain's CDR3 is CASSFVGVAKNIQYF. The CDR3, as DNA: TGTGCCAGCAGTTTCGTAGGGGTAGCCAAAAACATTCAGTACTTC.

The chain uses TRBV30 and TRBJ1-5, with a weak D call TRBD1 (5 bases). Germline values: CDR1 GTSNPN, CDR2 SVGIG (reference sequence). This CDR3 region has 14 residues. Trimming took off 5 bases at V and 1 base at J, with 12 bases between the two ends. CDR3 bases: TGTGCCTGGGCCAGGGCCGACAGCAATCAGCCCCAGCATTTT. This sequence encodes CAWARADSNQPQHF. Combining the CDR3 with reference TRBV30 and TRBJ1-5 gives the whole variable domain SQTIHQWPATLVQPVGSPLSLECTVEGTSNPNLYWYRQAAGRGLQLLFYSVGIGQISSEVPQNLSASRPQDRQFILSSKKLLLSDSGFYLCAWARADSNQPQHFGDGTRLSIL.

The sample holds many counts of this clonotype. The chain employs TRBV15 and TRBJ2-5, with 7 bases aligning to TRBD1. Germline values: CDR1 LNHNV, CDR2 YYDKDF (reference sequence). V gave up 5 bases and J gave up 4 bases; unmatched junction bases: 7. The CDR3 spans 14 residues. CDR3 nucleotides: TGTGCCACCAGCCTTTCGGGACAGATAGAGACCCAGTACTTC. As protein: CATSLSGQIETQYF.

This clonotype came up a few times. Written as DNA, the CDR3 is TGTGCCAGCAGCTTAGCGCCCGGGAGAGAGGCCGATGGCTACACCTTC. Its protein product is CASSLAPGREADGYTF. V is TRBV7-9 and J is TRBJ1-2; no definite D call. V was cut by 0 bases and J by 6 bases, with 17 bases left in between. The CDR3 consists of 16 residues. Germline values: CDR1 SEHNR, CDR2 FQNEAQ (reference sequence).

This clonotype was seen more than once but under ten times. The rearrangement joins TRBV6-1 to TRBJ2-3, with 9 bases that match TRBD2. Germline V gene sequence: CDR1 MNHNS, CDR2 SASEGT. CDR3 size: 16 residues. V dropped 8 bases and J dropped 0; count of bases not matched to a gene: 9. CDR3 sequence: CASSRGRALSTDTQYF. CDR3 bases: TGTGCCAGCTCTCGCGGGAGGGCCCTTAGCACAGATACGCAGTATTTT.

The genes are TRBV20-1 and TRBJ2-5; 9 bases fit TRBD2. Germline-derived CDR1 and CDR2 are DFQATT and SNEGSKA (reference sequence). V was pared by 4 bases and J by 5 bases, with 14 bases of the junction left unmatched. This CDR3 contains 16 residues. The chain's CDR3 is CSAKPTSGVPRETQYF. The CDR3 DNA reads as TGCAGTGCTAAGCCGACTAGCGGTGTTCCCCGGGAGACCCAGTACTTC.